The next 10 T cell receptor beta chains were all read from a single sample in a study of blood T cell repertoires in COVID-19 (dated by TCRdb to between 2020 and 2021). The library was built by means of the immunoSEQ multiplex PCR assay. The clones in this table, taken by TCRdb from immuneACCESS, are in-frame only. Not every clone is retained; where verified, under half of the shortfall comes from an unresolved V gene, and the cause of the rest is unknown. The sample includes fewer than 400,000 clones, with approximately 88% observed a single time. The ten largest make up 8% to 9.5% of the sample. Sequenced input: PBMCs or T cells enriched from blood (not recorded which). Receptor source: a woman under 30 who had recovered from COVID-19.

This rearrangement joins TRBV25-1 to TRBJ1-2, with TRBD1 as a possible D gene (6 bases). Germline CDR1 and CDR2: MGHDK and SYGVNS. This CDR3 is built from 17 residues. V was cut by 6 bases and J by 5 bases, with 25 bases left in between. Written as DNA, the CDR3 is TGTGCCAGCAGCCCCAGGGGCGATTACGGTTTGAGTTATGGCTACACCTTC. It encodes CASSPRGDYGLSYGYTF.

The V and J genes are TRBV4-1 and TRBJ2-3, with D possibly matching TRBD2 (6 bases). CDR1 and CDR2 from the germline V gene are MGHRA and YSYEKL. The CDR3 has 12 residues. Trimming took 4 bases from V and 5 from J, leaving 7 bases between them. CDR3 in DNA: TGCGCCAGCAGCCCGCGGGGAGATACGCAGTATTTT. As protein: CASSPRGDTQYF.

This chain links TRBV7-2 with TRBJ1-5; no clear D gene. Germline assignment: CDR1 SGHTA and CDR2 FQGNSA. This CDR3 has 12 residues. With 5 bases removed from V and 3 bases from J, the gap between germline ends came to 5 bases. Written as DNA, the CDR3 is TGTGCCAGCAGCCCCGTCAATCAGCCCCAGCATTTT. Its translation is CASSPVNQPQHF.

The rearrangement joins TRBV7-6 to TRBJ2-1, with TRBD2 matching 7 bases. From germline, CDR1 is SGHVS and CDR2 FNYEAQ. Trimming removed 6 bases from V and 4 bases from J; junction bases left unmatched: 9. The CDR3 length is 15 residues. The CDR3, as DNA: TGTGCCAGCAGGCCTGGGGCTAGCGGTTACAATGAGCAGTTCTTC. Its protein product is CASRPGASGYNEQFF.

This clone was seen a few times. The chain is built from TRBV7-8 and TRBJ1-5; TRBD1 might be the D (6 bases). The germline gives CDR1 SGHVS, CDR2 FQNEAQ. Trimming stripped 0 bases from V and 9 bases from J, with 15 bases between. CDR3 size: 15 residues. The CDR3: CASSLAQGRVSPQHF. CDR3 DNA sequence: TGTGCCAGCAGCTTAGCACAGGGCCGGGTGTCGCCCCAGCATTTT.

This sequence joins TRBV5-1 and TRBJ1-6; D is unclear. Trimming took 6 bases from V and 9 from J, leaving 19 bases between them. The CDR3 runs 15 residues. Germline values: CDR1 SGHRS, CDR2 YFSETQ. CDR3 protein: CASTQSEGMGSPLHF. The CDR3, as DNA: TGCGCCAGCACCCAATCGGAGGGAATGGGTTCACCCCTCCACTTT.

The CDR3 sequence is CASSGGQCSYEQYF. The DNA for the CDR3 is TGTGCCAGCAGCGGAGGACAGTGCTCCTACGAGCAGTACTTC. The chain carries TRBV21-1 and TRBJ2-7; the DNA was not compared with TRBD1, the D call given in the table. TRBV21-1 is a pseudogene. The CDR3 is 14 residues long.

The chain combines TRBV7-2 with TRBJ2-5; D is ambiguous. V dropped 1 base and J dropped 2 bases, with 8 bases sitting between them. The CDR3 sequence is 14 residues long. Germline CDR1 reads SGHTA; CDR2 reads FQGNSA. This chain's CDR3 is CASSLDSSQETQYF. The CDR3 DNA follows: TGTGCCAGCAGCTTAGACAGTTCGCAAGAGACCCAGTACTTC.

The rearrangement links TRBV7-9 to TRBJ1-4, with unresolved D. Between the trimmed V and J ends, which lost 2 bases and 4 bases, there was a span of 8 bases. Looked up from germline, CDR1 is SEHNR and CDR2 is FQNEAQ (reference sequence). The CDR3 length is 14 residues. In DNA, the CDR3 is TGTGCCAGCAGCTTAAACAGCATTAATGAAAAACTGTTTTTT. This codes for CASSLNSINEKLFF.

This clone was seen a single time. The V call is TRBV18, the J call TRBJ2-7; TRBD2 matches 10 bases. Germline V gene data show CDR1 as KGHSH and CDR2 as LQKENI. Trimming took 0 bases from V and 3 from J; bases not matched to a gene: 11. The CDR3 is made up of 18 amino acids. CDR3 DNA sequence: TGTGCCAGCTCACCACCCGGAAGTCTAGCGGGAGTAAGCTACGAGCAGTACTTC. It specifies CASSPPGSLAGVSYEQYF.